Reported below is one T cell receptor (beta chain). The antigen is undetermined. The sample is drawn from a study of shared clonotypes between healthy human individuals. Study results and caveats: In four donors, about 5% of naive CD4 clonotypes appeared in common.

Measured with immunoSEQ multiplex PCR; TCRdb has only the in-frame clones, and not every one. The sample has roughly 2,500,000 clones; 93% are singletons. Germline CDR1 MDHEN, CDR2 SYDVKM. The CDR3 has 15 amino acids. V was shortened by 3 bases and J by 5 bases, with 14 bases between the two germline ends. The J gene is TRBJ1-5, the V gene TRBV28, with D tentatively TRBD1 (5 bases). The receptor was derived from a man younger than 35 in good health. Some clones in this sample may be carry-over from other donors' samples. Sequencing was done on a sample of naive CD4+ T cells from PBMCs. The sample's subset: CD45RA+ positively selected. The CDR3 DNA sequence: TGTGCCAGCAGTTTCAGTTCAGGGAGGTATCAGCCCCAGCATTTT. It translates to CASSFSSGRYQPQHF.